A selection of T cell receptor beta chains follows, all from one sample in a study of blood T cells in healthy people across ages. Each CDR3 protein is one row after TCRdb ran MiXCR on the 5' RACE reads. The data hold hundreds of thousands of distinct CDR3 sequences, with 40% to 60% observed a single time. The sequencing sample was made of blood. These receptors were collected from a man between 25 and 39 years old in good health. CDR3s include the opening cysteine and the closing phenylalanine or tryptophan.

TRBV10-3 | CAISDPREETQYF
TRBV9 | CASSGIPDYEQYF
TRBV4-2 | CASSQGHDEQYF
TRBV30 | CAWSKTESNQPQHF
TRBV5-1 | CASSSGTGDSTDTQYF
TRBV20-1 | CSALTSSDFNEQFF
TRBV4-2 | CASSQQHQLGYGHTF
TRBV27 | CASSFGEGPMSGYTF
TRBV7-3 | CASGNSGSRPGELFF
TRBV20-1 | CSARVPDREVEQYF
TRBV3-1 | CASSQDYGQYF
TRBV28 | CASKLSGGRGPTYEQYF
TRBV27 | CASSVSGYGYTF
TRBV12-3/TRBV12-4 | CASISGGSGAYGYTF